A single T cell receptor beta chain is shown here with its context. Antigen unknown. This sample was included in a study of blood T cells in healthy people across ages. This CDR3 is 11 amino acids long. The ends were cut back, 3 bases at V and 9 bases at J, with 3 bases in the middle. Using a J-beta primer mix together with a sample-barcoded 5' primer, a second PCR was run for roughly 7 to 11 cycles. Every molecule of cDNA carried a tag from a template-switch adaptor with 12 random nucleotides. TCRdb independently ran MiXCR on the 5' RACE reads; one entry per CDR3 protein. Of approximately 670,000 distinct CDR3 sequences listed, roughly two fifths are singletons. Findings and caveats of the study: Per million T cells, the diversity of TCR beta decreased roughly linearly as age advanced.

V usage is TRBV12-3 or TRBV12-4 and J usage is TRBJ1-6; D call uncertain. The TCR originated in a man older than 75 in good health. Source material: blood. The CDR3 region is CASSFGSPLHF. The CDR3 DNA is TGTGCCAGCAGTTTTGGTTCACCCCTCCACTTT.